Listed below are T cell receptor beta chains from one sample, sequenced in a study of cytotoxic CD8 clonotypes in ibrutinib-treated CLL. The assay was immunoSEQ multiplex PCR, and TCRdb's table has in-frame clones only and misses some. Among under 300,000 clones listed, 70% to 80% were seen once. The sequencing used PBMCs, collected at disease progression, from a patient treated with ibrutinib. Receptors originate from a human donor with chronic lymphocytic leukemia. The CDR3 runs from the conserved cysteine through the conserved F or W. Each record gives: clone size, J gene, V gene, D gene, CDR3 DNA, CDR3 protein. The D gene is left open where the match is weak. Where a row states a size, it is once, few, many or the class of an expanded clone; other rows omit it.

- | TRBJ1-1 | TRBV7-9 | - | TGTGCCAGCAGCTTAGGACCAGGGACAACGAACACTGAAGCTTTCTTT | CASSLGPGTTNTEAFF
once | TRBJ1-1 | TRBV6-6 | TRBD1 | TGTGCCAGCAGCTGGACAGGGGAAGCTTTCTTT | CASSWTGEAFF
- | TRBJ1-5 | TRBV5-1 | TRBD1 | TGCGCCAGCAGCTTATGGACAGGGACCGATCAGCCCCAGCATTTT | CASSLWTGTDQPQHF
- | TRBJ2-3 | TRBV4-3 | - | TGCGCCAGCAGCCAAGATTTGGGGGTTAGCGCAGATACGCAGTATTTT | CASSQDLGVSADTQYF
large | TRBJ2-2 | TRBV18 | TRBD2 | TGTGCCAGCTCACCACCGGTAGCGGGAGTAGGGACCGGGGAGCTGTTTTTT | CASSPPVAGVGTGELFF
- | TRBJ1-5 | TRBV28 | TRBD1 | TGTGCCAGCAGCCCTGACAGGGTTCAGCCCCAGCATTTT | CASSPDRVQPQHF
- | TRBJ2-7 | TRBV7-9 | - | TGTGCCAGCAGCTTAGGGGGGGAGGAGGAGTACTTC | CASSLGGEEEYF
- | TRBJ2-5 | TRBV28 | - | TGTGCCAGCAGTCTAGGGGGGAGTGGGGAGACCCAGTACTTC | CASSLGGSGETQYF
- | TRBJ1-3 | TRBV15 | - | TGTGCCACCAGCAGAGATCGTGGGCCCTCTGGAAACACCATATATTTT | CATSRDRGPSGNTIYF
- | TRBJ2-2 | TRBV11-2 | TRBD1 | TGTGCCAGCAGCCGGGACAGGGGGACCGGGGAGCTGTTTTTT | CASSRDRGTGELFF
- | TRBJ2-7 | TRBV6-6 | TRBD2 | TGTGCCAGCAGTGGAAAGGGGACTAGCGGACCCTACGAGCAGTACTTC | CASSGKGTSGPYEQYF
- | TRBJ1-1 | TRBV7-6 | - | TGTGCCAGCAGCTTATATCGACGGCCGAACACTGAAGCTTTCTTT | CASSLYRRPNTEAFF
- | TRBJ1-2 | TRBV13 | - | TGTGCCAGCAGCTTATCCACCCCGGGTAGCTACACCTTC | CASSLSTPGSYTF
- | TRBJ2-1 | TRBV4-1 | TRBD1 | TGCGCCAGCAGCCACGGACAGGGGATGGGCAATGAGCAGTTCTTC | CASSHGQGMGNEQFF
- | TRBJ1-2 | TRBV6-5 | TRBD1 | TGTGCCAGCAGTTACCGACAGGGGGCGACCTATGGCTACACCTTC | CASSYRQGATYGYTF
- | TRBJ2-3 | TRBV2 | - | TGTGCCGGCGCTGTAGGGGGGGACACAGATACGCAGTATTTT | CAGAVGGDTDTQYF
- | TRBJ2-7 | TRBV10-1 | - | TGCGCCAGCAGTGAGAGTCAGGGGGGGTACGAGCAGTACTTC | CASSESQGGYEQYF
few | TRBJ2-7 | TRBV25-1 | TRBD2 | TGTGCCACCACCGGCGGGGGGGGCGGCGGGAAGCAGTACTTC | CATTGGGGGGKQYF
- | TRBJ2-3 | TRBV7-9 | TRBD2 | TGTGCCAGCAGCCCAGCTCTCCTAGCGGGGGTGTGGGATACGCAGTATTTT | CASSPALLAGVWDTQYF
once | TRBJ2-5 | TRBV6-5 | TRBD1 | TGTGCCAGCAGGCGACAGGGATGGGGAGAGACCCAGTACTTC | CASRRQGWGETQYF